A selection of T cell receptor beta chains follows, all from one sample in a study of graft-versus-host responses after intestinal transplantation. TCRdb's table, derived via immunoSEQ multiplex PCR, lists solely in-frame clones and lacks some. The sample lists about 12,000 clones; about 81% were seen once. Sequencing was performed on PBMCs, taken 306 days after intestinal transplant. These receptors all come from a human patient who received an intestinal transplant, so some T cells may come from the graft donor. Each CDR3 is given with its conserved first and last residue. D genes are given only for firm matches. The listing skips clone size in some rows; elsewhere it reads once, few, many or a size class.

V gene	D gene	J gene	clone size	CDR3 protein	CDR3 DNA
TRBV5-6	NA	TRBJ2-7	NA	CASSLQGYLYEQYF	TGTGCCAGCAGCTTGCAGGGGTACCTCTACGAGCAGTACTTC
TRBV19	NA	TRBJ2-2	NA	CAIPSDRNTGELFF	TGTGCCATTCCCTCCGACAGGAACACCGGGGAGCTGTTTTTT
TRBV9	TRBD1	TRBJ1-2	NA	CASSVARGQERDYGYTF	TGTGCCAGCAGCGTAGCCAGAGGACAGGAAAGAGACTATGGCTACACCTTC
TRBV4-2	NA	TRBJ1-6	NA	CASSQEQGRSPLHF	TGTGCCAGCAGCCAAGAACAGGGTCGTTCACCCCTCCACTTT
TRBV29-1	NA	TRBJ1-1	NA	CSVYRGVAFF	TGCAGCGTTTATAGGGGCGTAGCTTTCTTT
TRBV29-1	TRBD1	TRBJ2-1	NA	CSVERTGDAYNEQFF	TGCAGCGTTGAACGGACAGGGGATGCCTACAATGAGCAGTTCTTC
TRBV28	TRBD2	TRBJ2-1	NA	CASSLASGGYNEQFF	TGTGCCAGCAGTTTGGCTAGCGGGGGGTACAATGAGCAGTTCTTC
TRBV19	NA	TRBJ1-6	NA	CASSTGGSPLHF	TGTGCCAGTAGTACAGGTGGTTCACCCCTCCACTTT
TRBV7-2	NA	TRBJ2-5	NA	CASSAYLTGGETQYF	TGTGCCAGCAGCGCATACCTGACCGGGGGAGAGACCCAGTACTTC
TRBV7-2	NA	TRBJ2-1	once	CASSFRARPNEQFF	TGTGCCAGCAGCTTCCGGGCCCGGCCCAATGAGCAGTTCTTC
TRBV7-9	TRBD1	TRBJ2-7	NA	CASSPPGQGYEQYF	TGTGCCAGCAGCCCCCCGGGACAGGGCTACGAGCAGTACTTC
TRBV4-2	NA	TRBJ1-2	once	CASSQEAAGAIYGYTF	TGTGCCAGCAGCCAAGAGGCAGCAGGTGCGATCTATGGCTACACCTTC
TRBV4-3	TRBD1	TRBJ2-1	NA	CASSQDWGQGYNEQFF	TGCGCCAGCAGCCAAGATTGGGGACAGGGCTACAATGAGCAGTTCTTC
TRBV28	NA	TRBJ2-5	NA	CASSLYWGGQETQYF	TGTGCCAGCAGTTTATATTGGGGGGGGCAGGAGACCCAGTACTTC
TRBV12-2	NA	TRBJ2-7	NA	CASRLVGGGYEQYF	TGTGCAAGTCGCTTAGTAGGAGGGGGCTACGAGCAGTACTTC
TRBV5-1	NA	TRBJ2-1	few	CASSLGLTEQFF	TGCGCCAGCAGCTTGGGATTGACCGAGCAGTTCTTC
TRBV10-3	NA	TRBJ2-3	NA	CAISYGLDTQYF	TGTGCCATCAGCTACGGACTAGATACGCAGTATTTT
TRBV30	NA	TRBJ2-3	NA	CAWSRDVAQDTQYF	TGTGCCTGGTCTCGGGACGTCGCACAAGATACGCAGTATTTT
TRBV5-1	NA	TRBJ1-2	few	CASSLDTGSYGYTF	TGCGCCAGCAGCTTGGATACAGGCTCCTATGGCTACACCTTC
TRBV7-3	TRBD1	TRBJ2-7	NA	CASSSTGQGAREQYF	TGTGCCAGCAGTTCTACAGGACAGGGAGCTCGCGAGCAGTACTTC
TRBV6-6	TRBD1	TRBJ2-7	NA	CASSYRDRRFGYEQYF	TGTGCCAGCAGTTATCGGGACAGGCGGTTCGGTTACGAGCAGTACTTC
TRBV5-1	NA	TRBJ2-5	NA	CASSLGGRQQETQYF	TGCGCCAGCAGCTTGGGGGGACGGCAACAAGAGACCCAGTACTTC
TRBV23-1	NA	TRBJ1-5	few	CASTGGNQPQHF	TGCGCCAGCACCGGTGGCAATCAGCCCCAGCATTTT
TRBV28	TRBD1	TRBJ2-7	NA	CASSLAGQGREQYF	TGTGCCAGCAGTTTAGCCGGACAGGGCCGCGAGCAGTACTTC
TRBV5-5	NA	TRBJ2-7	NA	CASSLVGGEQYF	TGTGCCAGCAGCTTGGTAGGGGGCGAGCAGTACTTC
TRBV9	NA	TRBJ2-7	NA	CASSSGLSYEQYF	TGTGCCAGCAGCTCGGGACTGTCCTACGAGCAGTACTTC
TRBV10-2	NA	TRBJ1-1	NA	CASSEGVGTEAFF	TGCGCCAGCAGTGAGGGGGTGGGGACTGAAGCTTTCTTT
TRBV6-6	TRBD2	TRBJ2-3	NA	CASSNRLAGTDTQYF	TGTGCCAGCAGCAATAGACTAGCTGGAACAGATACGCAGTATTTT
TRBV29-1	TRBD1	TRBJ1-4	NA	CSGQGAGEKLFF	TGCAGCGGACAGGGGGCAGGTGAAAAACTGTTTTTT
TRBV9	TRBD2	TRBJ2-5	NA	CASSVEGGLAGGQETQYF	TGTGCCAGCAGCGTAGAGGGGGGACTAGCGGGAGGGCAAGAGACCCAGTACTTC
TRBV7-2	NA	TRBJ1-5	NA	CASSLCAGTSNQPQHF	TGTGCCAGCAGCTTATGCGCAGGGACGAGCAATCAGCCCCAGCATTTT
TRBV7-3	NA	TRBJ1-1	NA	CASSLAGGGETEAFF	TGTGCCAGCAGCTTGGCGGGCGGAGGGGAAACTGAAGCTTTCTTT